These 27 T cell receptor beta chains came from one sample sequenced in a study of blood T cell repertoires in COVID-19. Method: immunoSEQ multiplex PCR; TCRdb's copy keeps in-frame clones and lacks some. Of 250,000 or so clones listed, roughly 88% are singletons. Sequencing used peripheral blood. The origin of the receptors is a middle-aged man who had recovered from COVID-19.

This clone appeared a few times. CDR3 region: CASSESTSGWRGSYGYTF. As DNA, the CDR3 is TGTGCCAGCAGTGAATCGACCTCTGGGTGGAGAGGATCCTATGGCTACACCTTC. The chain links TRBV6-1 to TRBJ1-2; D not certain. V dropped 2 bases and J dropped 4 bases, with 23 bases sitting between them. This CDR3 has 18 amino acids. CDR1 and CDR2 from the germline V gene are MNHNS and SASEGT.

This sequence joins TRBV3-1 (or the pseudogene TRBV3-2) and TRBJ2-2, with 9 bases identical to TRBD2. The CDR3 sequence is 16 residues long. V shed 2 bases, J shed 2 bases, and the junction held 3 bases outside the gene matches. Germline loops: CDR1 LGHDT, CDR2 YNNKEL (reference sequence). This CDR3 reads CASSQTAGGNTGELFF. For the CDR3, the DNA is TGTGCCAGCAGCCAAACAGCGGGAGGTAACACCGGGGAGCTGTTTTTT.

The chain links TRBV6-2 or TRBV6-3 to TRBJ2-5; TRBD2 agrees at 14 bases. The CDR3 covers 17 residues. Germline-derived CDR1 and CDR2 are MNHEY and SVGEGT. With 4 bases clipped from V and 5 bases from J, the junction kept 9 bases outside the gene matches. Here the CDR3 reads CASSFPTSGGAKETQYF. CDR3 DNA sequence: TGTGCCAGCAGTTTCCCGACTAGCGGGGGGGCGAAGGAGACCCAGTACTTC.

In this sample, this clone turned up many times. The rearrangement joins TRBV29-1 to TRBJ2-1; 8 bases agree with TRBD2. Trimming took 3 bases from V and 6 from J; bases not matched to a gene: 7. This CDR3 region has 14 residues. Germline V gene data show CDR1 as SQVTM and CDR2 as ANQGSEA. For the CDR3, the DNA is TGCAGCGTTGAGGGCGGGAGGAGAGTCAATGAGCAGTTCTTC. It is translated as CSVEGGRRVNEQFF.

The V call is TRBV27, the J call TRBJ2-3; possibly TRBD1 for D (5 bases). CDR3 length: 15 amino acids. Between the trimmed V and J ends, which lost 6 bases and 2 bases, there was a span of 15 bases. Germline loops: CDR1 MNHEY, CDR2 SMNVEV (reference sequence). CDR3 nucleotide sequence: TGTGCCAGCAGCCTGGACACATTGTACACAGATACGCAGTATTTT. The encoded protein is CASSLDTLYTDTQYF.

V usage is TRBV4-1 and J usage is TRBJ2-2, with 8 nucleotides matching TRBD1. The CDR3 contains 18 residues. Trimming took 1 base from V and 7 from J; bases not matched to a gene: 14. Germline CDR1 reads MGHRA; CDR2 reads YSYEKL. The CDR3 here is CASSQGLGGRGRVGELFF. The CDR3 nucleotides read TGCGCCAGCAGCCAAGGGCTTGGTGGCAGGGGGCGCGTCGGGGAGCTGTTTTTT.

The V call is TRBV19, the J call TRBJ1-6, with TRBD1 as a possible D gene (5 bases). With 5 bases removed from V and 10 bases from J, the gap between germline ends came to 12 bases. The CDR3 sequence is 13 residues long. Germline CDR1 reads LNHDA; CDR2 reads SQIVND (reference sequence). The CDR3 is CASSWQGASPLHF. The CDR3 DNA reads TGTGCCAGTAGTTGGCAGGGCGCATCACCCCTCCACTTT.

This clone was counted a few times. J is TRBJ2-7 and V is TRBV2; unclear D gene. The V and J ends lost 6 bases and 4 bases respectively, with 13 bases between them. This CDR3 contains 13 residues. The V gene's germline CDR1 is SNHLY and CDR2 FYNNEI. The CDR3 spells CASSPVLGYEQYF. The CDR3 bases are TGTGCCAGCAGCCCGGTTCTTGGTTACGAGCAGTACTTC.

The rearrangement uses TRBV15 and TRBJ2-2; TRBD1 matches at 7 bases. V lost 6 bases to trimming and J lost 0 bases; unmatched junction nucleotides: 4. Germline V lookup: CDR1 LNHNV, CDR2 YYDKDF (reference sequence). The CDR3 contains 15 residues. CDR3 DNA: TGTGCCACCAGAACCGACAGGGCGAACACCGGGGAGCTGTTTTTT. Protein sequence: CATRTDRANTGELFF. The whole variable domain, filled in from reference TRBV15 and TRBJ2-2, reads DAMVIQNPRYQVTQFGKPVTLSCSQTLNHNVMYWYQQKSSQAPKLLFHYYDKDFNNEADTPDNFQSRRPNTSFCFLDIRSPGLGDTAMYLCATRTDRANTGELFFGEGSRLTVL.

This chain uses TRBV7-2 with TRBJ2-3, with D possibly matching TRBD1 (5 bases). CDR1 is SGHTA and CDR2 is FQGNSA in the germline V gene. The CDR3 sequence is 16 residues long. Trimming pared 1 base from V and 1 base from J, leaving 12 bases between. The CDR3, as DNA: TGTGCCAGCAGCTTAGGGGCCCAAGGGGGCACAGATACGCAGTATTTT. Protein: CASSLGAQGGTDTQYF.

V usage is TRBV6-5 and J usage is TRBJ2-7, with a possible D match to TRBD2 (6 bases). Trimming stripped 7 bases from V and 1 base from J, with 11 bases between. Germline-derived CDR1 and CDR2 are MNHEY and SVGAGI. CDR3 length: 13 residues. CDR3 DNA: TGTGCCAGCATTCCTGGAGGGTCCTACGAGCAGTACTTC. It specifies CASIPGGSYEQYF.

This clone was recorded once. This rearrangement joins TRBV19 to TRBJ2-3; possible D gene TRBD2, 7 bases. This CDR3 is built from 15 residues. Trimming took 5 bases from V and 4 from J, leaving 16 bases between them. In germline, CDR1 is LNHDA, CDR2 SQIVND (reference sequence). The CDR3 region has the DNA TGTGCCAGTAGTCAACGGGGAGGGGGTCCAGATACGCAGTATTTT. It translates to CASSQRGGGPDTQYF.

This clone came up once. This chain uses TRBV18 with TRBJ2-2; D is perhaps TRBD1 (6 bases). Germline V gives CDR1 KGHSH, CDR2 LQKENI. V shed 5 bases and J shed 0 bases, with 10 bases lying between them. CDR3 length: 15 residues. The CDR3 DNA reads TGTGCCAGCTCAGGAAGGGGGACGAACACCGGGGAGCTGTTTTTT. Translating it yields CASSGRGTNTGELFF. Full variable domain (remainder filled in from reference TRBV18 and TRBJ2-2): NAGVMQNPRHLVRRRGQEARLRCSPMKGHSHVYWYRQLPEEGLKFMVYLQKENIIDESGMPKERFSAEFPKEGPSILRIQQVVRGDSAAYFCASSGRGTNTGELFFGEGSRLTVL.

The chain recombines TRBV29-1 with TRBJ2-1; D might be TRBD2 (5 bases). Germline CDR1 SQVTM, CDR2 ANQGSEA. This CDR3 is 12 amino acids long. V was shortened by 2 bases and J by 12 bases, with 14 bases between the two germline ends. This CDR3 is CSVESPPAGQFF. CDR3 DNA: TGCAGCGTTGAATCCCCCCCGGCGGGGCAGTTCTTC.

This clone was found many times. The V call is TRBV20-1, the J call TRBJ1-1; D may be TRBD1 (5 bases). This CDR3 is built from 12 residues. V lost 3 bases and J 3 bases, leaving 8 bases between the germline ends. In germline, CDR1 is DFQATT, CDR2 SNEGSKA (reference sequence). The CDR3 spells CSASAGDTEAFF. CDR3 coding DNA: TGCAGTGCTAGTGCGGGGGACACTGAAGCTTTCTTT.

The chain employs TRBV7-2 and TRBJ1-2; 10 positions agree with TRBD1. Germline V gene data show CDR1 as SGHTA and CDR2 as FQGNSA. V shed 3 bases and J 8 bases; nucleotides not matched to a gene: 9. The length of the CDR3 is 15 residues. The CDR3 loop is CASSFREGQGRGYTF. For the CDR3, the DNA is TGTGCCAGCAGCTTCCGGGAGGGACAGGGGCGGGGCTACACCTTC.

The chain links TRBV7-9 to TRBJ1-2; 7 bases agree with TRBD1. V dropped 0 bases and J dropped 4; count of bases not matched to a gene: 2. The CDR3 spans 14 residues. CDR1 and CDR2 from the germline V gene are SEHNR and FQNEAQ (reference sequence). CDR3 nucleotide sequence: TGTGCCAGCAGCTTAGCGGGACAGCTCTATGGCTACACCTTC. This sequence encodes CASSLAGQLYGYTF. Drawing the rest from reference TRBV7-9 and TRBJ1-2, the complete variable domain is DTGVSQNPRHKITKRGQNVTFRCDPISEHNRLYWYRQTLGQGPEFLTYFQNEAQLEKSRLLSDRFSAERPKGSFSTLEIQRTEQGDSAMYLCASSLAGQLYGYTFGSGTRLTVV.

The CDR3 loop reads CASSQDRRGPYEQYF. The CDR3 DNA follows: TGCGCCAGCAGCCAAGATCGACGCGGGCCTTACGAGCAGTACTTC. V gene TRBV4-3 combines with J gene TRBJ2-7; D perhaps matches TRBD2 (5 bases). CDR1 and CDR2 from the germline V gene are LGHNA and YSLEER. CDR3 size: 15 residues. The ends were cut back, 0 bases at V and 4 bases at J, with 13 bases in the middle.

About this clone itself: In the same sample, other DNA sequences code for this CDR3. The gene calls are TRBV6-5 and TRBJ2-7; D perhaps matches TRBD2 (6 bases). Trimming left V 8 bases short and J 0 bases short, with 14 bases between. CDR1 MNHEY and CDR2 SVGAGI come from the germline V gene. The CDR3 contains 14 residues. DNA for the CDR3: TGTGCCAGCCGCGGGACCCGGAGCTCCTACGAGCAGTACTTC. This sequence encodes CASRGTRSSYEQYF.

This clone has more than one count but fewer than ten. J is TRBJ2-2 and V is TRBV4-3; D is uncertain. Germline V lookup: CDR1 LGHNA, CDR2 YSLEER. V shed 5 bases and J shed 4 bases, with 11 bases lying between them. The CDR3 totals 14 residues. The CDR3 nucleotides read TGCGCCAGCAGCGTCGAGTTCGGCACCGGGGAGCTGTTTTTT. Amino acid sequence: CASSVEFGTGELFF.

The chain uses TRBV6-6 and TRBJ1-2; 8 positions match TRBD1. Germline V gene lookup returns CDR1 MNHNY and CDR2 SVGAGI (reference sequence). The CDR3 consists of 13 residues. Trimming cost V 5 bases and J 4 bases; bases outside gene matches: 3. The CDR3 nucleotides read TGTGCCAGCAGTCCGGACAGGGCCTATGGCTACACCTTC. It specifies CASSPDRAYGYTF.

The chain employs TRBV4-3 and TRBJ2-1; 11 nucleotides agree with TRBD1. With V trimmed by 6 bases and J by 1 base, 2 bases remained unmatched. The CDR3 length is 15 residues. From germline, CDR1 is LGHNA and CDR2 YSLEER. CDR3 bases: TGCGCCAGCAGTAGGGACAGGGGGTCCTACAATGAGCAGTTCTTC. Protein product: CASSRDRGSYNEQFF.

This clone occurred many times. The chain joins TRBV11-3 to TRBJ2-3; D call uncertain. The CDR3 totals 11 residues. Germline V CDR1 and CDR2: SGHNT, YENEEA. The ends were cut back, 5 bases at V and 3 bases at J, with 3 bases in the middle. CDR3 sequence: CASSRTDTQYF. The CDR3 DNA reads TGTGCCAGCAGCCGGACAGATACGCAGTATTTT.

The CDR3 loop reads CASTRGTIDSPLHF. CDR3 in DNA: TGTGCCAGCACACGCGGGACGATCGATTCACCCCTCCACTTT. The chain is built from TRBV6-5 and TRBJ1-6, with TRBD1 as a possible D gene (5 bases). CDR1 is MNHEY, CDR2 SVGAGI, per germline. Trimming pared 7 bases from V and 8 bases from J, leaving 15 bases between. CDR3 length equals 14 residues.

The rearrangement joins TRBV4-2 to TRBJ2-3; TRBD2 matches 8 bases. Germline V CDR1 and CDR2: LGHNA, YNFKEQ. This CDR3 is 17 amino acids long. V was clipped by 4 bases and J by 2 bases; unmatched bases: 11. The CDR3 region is CASSLRAGVTITDTQYF. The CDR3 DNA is TGTGCCAGCAGCCTTAGAGCGGGGGTGACAATCACAGATACGCAGTATTTT.

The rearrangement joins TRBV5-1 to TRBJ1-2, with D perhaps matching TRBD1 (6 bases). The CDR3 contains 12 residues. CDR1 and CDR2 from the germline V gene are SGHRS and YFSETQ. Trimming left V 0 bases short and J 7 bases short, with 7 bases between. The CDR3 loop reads CASSLARGGYTF. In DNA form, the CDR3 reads TGCGCCAGCAGCTTGGCCAGGGGTGGCTACACCTTC.

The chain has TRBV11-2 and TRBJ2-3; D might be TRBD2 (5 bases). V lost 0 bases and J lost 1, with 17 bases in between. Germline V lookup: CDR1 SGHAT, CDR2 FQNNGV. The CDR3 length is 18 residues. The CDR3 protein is CASSLDPGSQVGTDTQYF. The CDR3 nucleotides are TGTGCCAGCAGCTTAGATCCGGGGTCCCAAGTTGGCACAGATACGCAGTATTTT.